Listed here are 20 T cell receptor beta chains from one sample, sequenced in a study of T cells in tuberculosis. The data were produced by immunoSEQ multiplex PCR, yet TCRdb's version contains in-frame clones alone and is incomplete. The sample has tens of thousands of clones; approximately 92% are singletons. The material sequenced was PBMCs. Receptors were obtained from a donor between 10 and 35 years old with latent tuberculosis or without tuberculosis infection. Some clones in this sample may be carry-over from other donors' samples.

This clone is a singleton in its sample. Other DNA sequences in this specimen translate into the identical CDR3. V gene TRBV27 combines with J gene TRBJ1-1; TRBD1 agrees at 8 bases. The germline CDR1 and CDR2 sequences are MNHEY and SMNVEV (reference sequence). The CDR3 spans 15 residues. Trimming removed 5 bases from V and 4 bases from J; junction bases left unmatched: 9. The CDR3 nucleotides are TGTGCCAGCAGTCCTTTCGGGACAGGCCTCACTGAAGCTTTCTTT. Protein sequence: CASSPFGTGLTEAFF.

The chain employs TRBV19 and TRBJ1-2; possibly TRBD1 for D (5 bases). Germline V gives CDR1 LNHDA, CDR2 SQIVND (reference sequence). V was clipped by 7 bases and J by 7 bases, with 22 bases between them. The CDR3 totals 15 residues. CDR3 loop: CASTPLWQGKVGYTF. DNA for the CDR3: TGTGCCAGTACCCCCCTGTGGCAGGGTAAGGTTGGCTACACCTTC.

The chain links TRBV6-1 to TRBJ2-5, with D maybe TRBD2 (5 bases). The germline gives CDR1 MNHNS, CDR2 SASEGT. The CDR3 loop spans 13 amino acids. Trimming shortened V by 7 bases and J by 4 bases, and 13 bases separated the two germline ends. In nucleotides, the CDR3 is TGTGCCAGCACCCGGACTGTGCGAGAGACCCAGTACTTC. It specifies CASTRTVRETQYF.

This sequence joins TRBV6-5 and TRBJ1-3; no clear D gene. CDR3 size: 14 residues. Germline values: CDR1 MNHEY, CDR2 SVGAGI. The ends were cut back, 7 bases at V and 0 bases at J, with 10 bases in the middle. CDR3 nucleotides: TGTGCCAGCACTGCGGGCTACTCTGGAAACACCATATATTTT. Its protein product is CASTAGYSGNTIYF.

This chain joins TRBV7-9 and TRBJ1-1; D ambiguous. The CDR3 spans 15 residues. Germline CDR1 and CDR2: SEHNR and FQNEAQ (reference sequence). V was cut by 2 bases and J by 3 bases, with 13 bases left in between. For the CDR3, the DNA is TGTGCCAGCAGCTTAAAAACGGGGATTCACACTGAAGCTTTCTTT. This codes for CASSLKTGIHTEAFF.

The genes are TRBV10-1 and TRBJ1-2; D call uncertain. In germline, CDR1 is WNHNN, CDR2 SYGVQD (reference sequence). Trimming removed 7 bases from V and 0 bases from J, with 15 bases in between. The CDR3 has 15 amino acids. The CDR3 sequence: CASTGTEFTNYGYTF. As DNA, the CDR3 is TGCGCCAGCACAGGAACGGAATTCACTAACTATGGCTACACCTTC.

V and J are TRBV29-1 and TRBJ2-2, with D tentatively TRBD2 (5 bases). This CDR3 region has 15 residues. Germline-derived CDR1 and CDR2 are SQVTM and ANQGSEA. The V gene lost 4 bases and the J gene lost 7 bases, with 19 bases spanning the gap. CDR3 DNA: TGCAGCGTTGTTTACCGACCGGGGAGCCTCGGGGAGCTGTTTTTT. It is translated as CSVVYRPGSLGELFF.

The chain employs TRBV5-1 and TRBJ2-5, with 15 positions matching TRBD2. V shed 3 bases, J shed 4 bases, and the junction held 1 base outside the gene matches. Germline V gene lookup returns CDR1 SGHRS and CDR2 YFSETQ. The CDR3 covers 15 residues. This chain's CDR3 is CASSSGLAGGETQYF. The CDR3 region has the DNA TGCGCCAGCAGCTCGGGACTAGCGGGGGGAGAGACCCAGTACTTC. The full variable domain, with the rest looked up from reference TRBV5-1 and TRBJ2-5, is KAGVTQTPRYLIKTRGQQVTLSCSPISGHRSVSWYQQTPGQGLQFLFEYFSETQRNKGNFPGRFSGRQFSNSRSEMNVSTLELGDSALYLCASSSGLAGGETQYFGPGTRLLVL.

Judged by abundance, this clone is large. A junction boundary mismatches the germline segment, possibly from a read error. The chain couples TRBV30 to TRBJ1-1; 7 nucleotides match TRBD1. This CDR3 comprises 14 residues. From germline, CDR1 is GTSNPN and CDR2 SVGIG (reference sequence). DNA of the CDR3: TGTGCCTGGAGTGAGATGACAGGGAACCCTGAAGCTTTCTTT. Translation gives CAWSEMTGNPEAFF.

The chain carries TRBV5-1 and TRBJ1-5, with a possible D match to TRBD1 (6 bases). This CDR3 spans 16 amino acids. V gave up 1 base and J gave up 4 bases, with 15 bases separating them. Germline CDR1 reads SGHRS; CDR2 reads YFSETQ. The CDR3 region has the DNA TGCGCCAGCAGCTTGACAGGGTTAAACGGGAATCAGCCCCAGCATTTT. Protein product: CASSLTGLNGNQPQHF.

The chain carries TRBV21-1 and TRBJ1-1. TRBV21-1 is a known pseudogene. The CDR3 is 19 residues long. For the CDR3, the DNA is TGTGCCAGCAGCAAAGTATGTCCGGCGGTACCCCTCCGCAACACTGAAGCTTTCTTT. Translating gives CASSKVCPAVPLRNTEAFF.

The V call is TRBV7-9, the J call TRBJ1-1; D not resolved. The germline V gene has CDR1 SEHNR and CDR2 FQNEAQ (reference sequence). The V and J ends lost 6 bases and 4 bases respectively, with 18 bases between them. The CDR3 loop spans 15 amino acids. The CDR3 sequence is CASSPPASMGTEAFF. The CDR3 nucleotides read TGTGCCAGCAGTCCTCCAGCGAGTATGGGCACTGAAGCTTTCTTT.

This chain uses TRBV12-2 with TRBJ1-1; TRBD1 was called by the table and not checked on the DNA. TRBV12-2 is flagged as a pseudogene. The CDR3 extends over 15 amino acids. For the CDR3, the DNA is TGTGCAAGTCGCGCAAGGGACAGGCGGGACACTGAAGCTTTCTTT. This codes for CASRARDRRDTEAFF.

The gene calls are TRBV27 and TRBJ1-2, with 7 nucleotides matching TRBD1. The CDR3 runs 16 residues. Germline V gives CDR1 MNHEY, CDR2 SMNVEV (reference sequence). V lost 6 bases and J lost 4; bases outside the gene matches: 14. The CDR3 loop reads CASSLNRGPLLYGYTF. Written as DNA, the CDR3 is TGTGCCAGCAGCCTCAACAGGGGCCCTCTACTCTATGGCTACACCTTC.

This clone was recorded once. This chain connects TRBV11-2 to TRBJ2-5; a possible D gene is TRBD2 (6 bases). Trimming took 1 base from V and 5 from J, leaving 14 bases between them. From germline, CDR1 is SGHAT and CDR2 FQNNGV. The CDR3 contains 15 residues. This CDR3 is CASSLGDGSGETQYF. The CDR3 DNA reads as TGTGCCAGCAGCTTAGGCGACGGGAGCGGGGAGACCCAGTACTTC.

V usage is TRBV27 and J usage is TRBJ1-1; D not certain. Trimming pared 5 bases from V and 11 bases from J, leaving 15 bases between. The CDR3 spans 12 residues. Per the germline V gene, CDR1 is MNHEY and CDR2 is SMNVEV (reference sequence). In nucleotides, the CDR3 is TGTGCCAGCAGTCCAGGACTGTGGCGGGCTTTCTTT. Its translation: CASSPGLWRAFF.

A few counts support this clone. The chain combines TRBV19 with TRBJ2-1; D is unclear. V was trimmed by 3 bases and J by 6 bases, leaving 6 bases between them. Looked up from germline, CDR1 is LNHDA and CDR2 is SQIVND (reference sequence). This CDR3 has 12 residues. CDR3 nucleotide sequence: TGTGCCAGTAGTATGGGCCTCAATGAGCAGTTCTTC. Translating gives CASSMGLNEQFF.

The chain employs TRBV7-6 and TRBJ2-1; 7 bases agree with TRBD2. The CDR3 totals 15 residues. Germline CDR1 and CDR2: SGHVS and FNYEAQ. Unmatched junction bases numbered 5, after V lost 4 bases and J lost 2 bases. CDR3 nucleotide sequence: TGTGCCAGCAGCTCTCCGCGGGGGACCTACAATGAGCAGTTCTTC. Translating gives CASSSPRGTYNEQFF.

The chain uses TRBV4-1 and TRBJ2-7, with D perhaps matching TRBD1 (6 bases). Germline V CDR1 and CDR2: MGHRA, YSYEKL. V lost 1 base, J lost 2 bases, and 21 bases lay in between. The CDR3 is made up of 18 amino acids. The CDR3 loop reads CASSQGELFRDTTYEQYF. The CDR3 DNA reads as TGCGCCAGCAGCCAAGGAGAGCTTTTCCGGGACACTACCTACGAGCAGTACTTC.

The chain has TRBV13 and TRBJ2-3, with 8 bases that match TRBD1. V lost 5 bases, J lost 3 bases, and 10 bases stayed unmatched. Per germline, CDR1 PRHDT and CDR2 FYEKMQ (reference sequence). The CDR3 is made up of 16 amino acids. The CDR3 DNA sequence: TGTGCCAGCAGCGGTACGGACAGGGTTAGTACAGATACGCAGTATTTT. This gives the protein CASSGTDRVSTDTQYF. The variable domain in full, completed from reference TRBV13 and TRBJ2-3, reads AAGVIQSPRHLIKEKRETATLKCYPIPRHDTVYWYQQGPGQDPQFLISFYEKMQSDKGSIPDRFSAQQFSDYHSELNMSSLELGDSALYFCASSGTDRVSTDTQYFGPGTRLTVL.